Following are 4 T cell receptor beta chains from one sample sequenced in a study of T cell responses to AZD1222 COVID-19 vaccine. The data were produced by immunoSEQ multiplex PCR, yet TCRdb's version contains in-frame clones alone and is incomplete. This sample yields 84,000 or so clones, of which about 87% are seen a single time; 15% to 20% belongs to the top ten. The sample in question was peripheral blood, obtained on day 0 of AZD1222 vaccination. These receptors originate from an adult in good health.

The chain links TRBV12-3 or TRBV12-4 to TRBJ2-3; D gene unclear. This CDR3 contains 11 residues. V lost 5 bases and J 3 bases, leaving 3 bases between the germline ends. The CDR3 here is CASSPTDTQYF. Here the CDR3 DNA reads TGTGCCAGCAGTCCAACAGATACGCAGTATTTT.

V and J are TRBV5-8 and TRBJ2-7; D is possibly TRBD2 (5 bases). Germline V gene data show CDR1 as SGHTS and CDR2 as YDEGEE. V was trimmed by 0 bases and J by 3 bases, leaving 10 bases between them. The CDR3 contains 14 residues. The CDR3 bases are TGTGCCAGCAGCTTGGACGTGAGGGACTACGAGCAGTACTTC. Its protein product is CASSLDVRDYEQYF.

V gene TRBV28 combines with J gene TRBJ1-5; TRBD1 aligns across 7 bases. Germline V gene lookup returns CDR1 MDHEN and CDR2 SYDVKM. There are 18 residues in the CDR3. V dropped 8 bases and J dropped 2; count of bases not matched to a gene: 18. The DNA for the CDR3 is TGTGCCAGCGCGCTTTGGTGGGCAGGGGGTAGGGGCAATCAGCCCCAGCATTTT. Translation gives CASALWWAGGRGNQPQHF.

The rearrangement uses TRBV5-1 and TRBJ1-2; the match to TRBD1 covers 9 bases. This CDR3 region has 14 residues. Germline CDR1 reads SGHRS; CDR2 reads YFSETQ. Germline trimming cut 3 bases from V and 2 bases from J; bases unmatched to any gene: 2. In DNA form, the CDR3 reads TGCGCCAGCAGCTCGGGGACAGGGAACTATGGCTACACCTTC. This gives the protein CASSSGTGNYGYTF.